The 10 T cell receptor beta chains below come from one sample, sequenced in a study of blood T cells in healthy people across ages. The use of a sample-barcoded 5' primer and a J-beta primer mix characterized a second PCR of roughly 6 to 12 cycles. One entry per CDR3 protein results from TCRdb running MiXCR on the 5' RACE reads. The profile shows some 1,500,000 distinct CDR3 sequences, about 42% of them singletons. Sequenced sample: blood. The receptors here all came from a young woman in good health.

This rearrangement joins TRBV7-2 to TRBJ2-1, with 10 bases that match TRBD2. The CDR3 length is 16 residues. V trimming: 5 bases; J trimming: 2 bases; junction bases outside the gene matches: 6. Germline V gene lookup returns CDR1 SGHTA and CDR2 FQGNSA. CDR3 protein: CASSTSGGAAYNEQFF. DNA of the CDR3: TGTGCCAGCAGCACAAGCGGGGGGGCGGCCTACAATGAGCAGTTCTTC.

This clonotype has only a few counts. V and J are TRBV29-1 and TRBJ2-2, with 8 bases aligning to TRBD1. Germline-derived CDR1 and CDR2 are SQVTM and ANQGSEA. The CDR3 has 14 amino acids. J gave up 0 bases and V 7 bases, and 4 bases lay outside the gene matches. The CDR3: CSGQGMANTGELFF. Written as DNA, the CDR3 is TGCAGCGGACAGGGGATGGCGAACACCGGGGAGCTGTTTTTT.

This rearrangement joins TRBV5-8 to TRBJ1-5; 8 bases are shared with TRBD1. CDR3 size: 15 residues. Germline CDR1 reads SGHTS; CDR2 reads YDEGEE. The trim removed 0 bases at V and 6 bases at J, leaving 5 bases unmatched. This CDR3 is CASSLETGESQPQHF. The CDR3, as DNA: TGTGCCAGCAGCTTGGAGACAGGGGAAAGTCAGCCCCAGCATTTT.

Only a few counts were recorded for this clonotype. The chain combines TRBV14 with TRBJ2-1; a possible D gene is TRBD2 (6 bases). This CDR3 comprises 15 residues. Germline CDR1 is SGHDN and CDR2 is FVKESK. V was pared by 3 bases and J by 4 bases, with 13 bases between. CDR3: CASSQVGGTYNEQFF. In DNA form, the CDR3 reads TGTGCCAGCAGCCAGGTGGGAGGAACTTACAATGAGCAGTTCTTC.

In this sample, this clonotype turned up a few times. The chain combines TRBV11-2 with TRBJ2-7; 7 bases fit TRBD1. Germline CDR1 is SGHAT and CDR2 is FQNNGV. With V trimmed by 5 bases and J by 0 bases, 7 bases remained unmatched. This CDR3 contains 15 residues. CDR3 region: CASSHLQGSSYEQYF. CDR3 DNA sequence: TGTGCCAGCAGCCACCTACAGGGGAGCTCCTACGAGCAGTACTTC.

This clonotype has only a few counts. The chain carries TRBV29-1 and TRBJ2-7; 7 bases agree with TRBD2. Germline lookup yields CDR1 SQVTM and CDR2 ANQGSEA. Losses at the gene ends were 3 bases for V and 0 bases for J; bases not matched to a gene: 5. The length of the CDR3 is 14 residues. CDR3 bases: TGCAGCGTTGATTCGAGCGGGAACTCCTACGAGCAGTACTTC. Protein product: CSVDSSGNSYEQYF.

This rearrangement joins TRBV25-1 to TRBJ1-1; possible D gene TRBD1, 5 bases. CDR3 length: 13 residues. Between the trimmed V and J ends, which lost 5 bases and 10 bases, there was a span of 17 bases. The germline V gene encodes CDR1 MGHDK and CDR2 SYGVNS. CDR3 residues: CASSSGTPLGAFF. The DNA for the CDR3 is TGTGCCAGCAGTTCCGGGACTCCCCTGGGAGCTTTCTTT.

This clonotype occurred a few times. The chain uses TRBV12-3 or TRBV12-4 and TRBJ2-1, with 8 bases matching TRBD2. Unmatched junction bases numbered 8, after V lost 2 bases and J lost 8 bases. This CDR3 has 15 residues. The CDR3 spells CASSLRSGGLYEQFF. The DNA for the CDR3 is TGTGCCAGCAGTTTACGGAGCGGGGGTCTGTATGAGCAGTTCTTC.

The table lists this clonotype with a few counts. This sequence joins TRBV6-1 and TRBJ2-3, with 9 bases that match TRBD2. The V gene end was trimmed by 5 bases and the J gene end by 0 bases; junction bases not matched to a gene: 9. The CDR3 totals 17 residues. CDR1 MNHNS and CDR2 SASEGT come from the germline V gene. The CDR3 bases are TGTGCCAGCAGTCTCTACCCAGGGACTAGCAGCACAGATACGCAGTATTTT. This sequence encodes CASSLYPGTSSTDTQYF.

The table lists this clonotype with a few counts. The rearrangement joins TRBV5-1 to TRBJ2-3, with 9 nucleotides matching TRBD2. The CDR3 has 15 amino acids. CDR1 and CDR2 (germline): SGHRS, YFSETQ. J was trimmed by 5 bases and V by 0 bases; bases with no gene match: 4. DNA for the CDR3: TGCGCCAGCAGCTTGGGGCCTAGCGGGGAAGATACGCAGTATTTT. This gives the protein CASSLGPSGEDTQYF.